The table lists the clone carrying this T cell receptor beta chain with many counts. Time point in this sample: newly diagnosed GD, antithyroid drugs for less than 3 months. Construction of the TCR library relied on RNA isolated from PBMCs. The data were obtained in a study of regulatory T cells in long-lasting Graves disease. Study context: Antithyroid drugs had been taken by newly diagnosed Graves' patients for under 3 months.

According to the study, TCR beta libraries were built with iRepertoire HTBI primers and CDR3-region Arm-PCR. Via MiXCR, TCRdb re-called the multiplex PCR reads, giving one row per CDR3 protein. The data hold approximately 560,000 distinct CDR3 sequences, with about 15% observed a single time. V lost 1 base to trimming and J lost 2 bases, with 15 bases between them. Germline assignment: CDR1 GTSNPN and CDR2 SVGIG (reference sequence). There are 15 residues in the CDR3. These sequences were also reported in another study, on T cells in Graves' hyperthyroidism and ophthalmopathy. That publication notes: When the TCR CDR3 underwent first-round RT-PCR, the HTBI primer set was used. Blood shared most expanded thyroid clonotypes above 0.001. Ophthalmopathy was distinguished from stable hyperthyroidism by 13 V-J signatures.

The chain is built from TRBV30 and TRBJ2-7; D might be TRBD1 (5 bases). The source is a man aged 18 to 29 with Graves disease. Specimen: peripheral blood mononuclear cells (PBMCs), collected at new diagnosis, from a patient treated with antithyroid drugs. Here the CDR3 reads CAWSGQVGPTYEQYF. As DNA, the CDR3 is TGTGCCTGGAGTGGGCAGGTGGGGCCTACCTACGAGCAGTACTTC.